These 31 T cell receptor beta chains were sequenced from one sample in a study of T cells after yellow fever vaccination. TCRdb reprocessed the 5' RACE reads with MiXCR, giving one entry per CDR3 protein. This table has roughly 400,000 distinct CDR3 sequences, 18% appearing once. Sequenced here: PBMCs, sampled before the yellow fever booster vaccination. Source of these receptors: a man aged 18-30 years who received the YFV17D yellow fever vaccine.

V gene TRBV20-1 combines with J gene TRBJ1-2; no definite D call. The CDR3 contains 14 residues. V lost 5 bases, J lost 4 bases, and 17 bases lay in between. The germline V gene encodes CDR1 DFQATT and CDR2 SNEGSKA (reference sequence). DNA for the CDR3: TGCAGTGCTTGGCCCACGGGAGATGGCTATGGCTACACCTTC. It yields the protein CSAWPTGDGYGYTF.

J is TRBJ2-7 and V is TRBV20-1; D possibly corresponds to TRBD1 (6 bases). Germline V gene sequence: CDR1 DFQATT, CDR2 SNEGSKA (reference sequence). The length of the CDR3 is 13 residues. V shed 1 base and J shed 2 bases, with 9 bases lying between them. CDR3 sequence: CSARGQGTYEQYV. DNA for the CDR3: TGCAGTGCTAGAGGCCAGGGGACCTACGAGCAGTACGTC.

In its sample, this clonotype was seen many times. This rearrangement joins TRBV6-5 to TRBJ1-5; a possible D gene is TRBD1 (6 bases). Per germline, CDR1 MNHEY and CDR2 SVGAGI. The CDR3 is made up of 13 amino acids. V lost 5 bases and J lost 6, with 11 bases in between. This CDR3 reads CASSPGVRQPQHF. The CDR3 coding sequence is TGTGCCAGCAGTCCAGGGGTTCGTCAGCCCCAGCATTTT.

This clonotype turned up a few times. The chain combines TRBV6-5 with TRBJ2-1, with D perhaps TRBD1 (5 bases). Germline V gene lookup returns CDR1 MNHEY and CDR2 SVGAGI. CDR3 length: 13 amino acids. V lost 7 bases and J lost 9, with 16 bases in between. CDR3 protein: CASNLRPRAEQFF. CDR3 nucleotides: TGTGCCAGCAACCTACGGCCCAGGGCTGAGCAGTTCTTC.

This clonotype was counted a few times. The CDR3 region has the DNA TGTGCCAGCAGCTTAGGCTCCTCGGGGGTTACGAGCTATGGCTACACCTTC. Encoded protein: CASSLGSSGVTSYGYTF. The V and J genes are TRBV7-8 and TRBJ1-2, with D possibly matching TRBD1 (5 bases). This CDR3 spans 17 amino acids. Germline values: CDR1 SGHVS, CDR2 FQNEAQ. The V gene lost 1 base and the J gene lost 4 bases, with 19 bases spanning the gap. Filled out from reference TRBV7-8 and TRBJ1-2, the complete variable domain reads GAGVSQSPRYKVAKRGQDVALRCDPISGHVSLFWYQQALGQGPEFLTYFQNEAQLDKSGLPSDRFFAERPEGSVSTLKIQRTQQEDSAVYLCASSLGSSGVTSYGYTFGSGTRLTVV.

This clonotype appeared a few times. The CDR3 bases are TGCAGCGTCTCGGGACTTCGAGCAGACACCGGGGAGCTGTTTTTT. Translating it yields CSVSGLRADTGELFF. This rearrangement joins TRBV29-1 to TRBJ2-2; a weak D match, TRBD2 (6 bases). Trimming took 6 bases from V and 3 from J, leaving 17 bases between them. Germline CDR1 and CDR2: SQVTM and ANQGSEA. The CDR3 totals 15 residues.

This chain connects TRBV7-6 to TRBJ2-2, with TRBD1 identical over 8 bases. V lost 5 bases, J lost 3 bases, and 14 bases stayed unmatched. This CDR3 comprises 18 residues. CDR1 is SGHVS and CDR2 is FNYEAQ in the germline V gene. CDR3 DNA: TGTGCCAGCAGCCCAAGACCGGGACAGGTTATGGACACCGGGGAGCTGTTTTTT. Residues: CASSPRPGQVMDTGELFF.

The gene calls are TRBV7-6 and TRBJ1-2, with D unresolved. Germline V lookup: CDR1 SGHVS, CDR2 FNYEAQ. The CDR3 spans 14 residues. Between the trimmed V and J ends, which lost 1 base and 1 base, there was a span of 7 bases. The CDR3 loop is CASSLDTFNYGYTF. The CDR3, as DNA: TGTGCCAGCAGCTTAGATACCTTTAACTATGGCTACACCTTC.

This clonotype was detected a few times. This sequence joins TRBV18 and TRBJ2-3; D unclear. The germline V and J ends were trimmed by 1 base and 4 bases, with 6 bases remaining between them. The CDR3 consists of 13 residues. Germline V gene lookup returns CDR1 KGHSH and CDR2 LQKENI. The CDR3 is CASSPHNADTQYF. Written as DNA, the CDR3 is TGTGCCAGCTCACCACACAACGCAGATACGCAGTATTTT.

V usage is TRBV11-2 and J usage is TRBJ2-7, with D perhaps TRBD1 or TRBD2 (5 bases each). Deletions cut 5 bases from V and 0 bases from J, with 17 bases between. CDR3 size: 16 residues. CDR1 SGHAT and CDR2 FQNNGV come from the germline V gene. In nucleotides, the CDR3 is TGTGCCAGCAGCCTGACGGGATCGCAGGGCTCCTACGAGCAGTACTTC. Protein product: CASSLTGSQGSYEQYF.

V and J are TRBV10-2 and TRBJ2-2, with TRBD1 matching over 10 bases. The CDR3 length is 14 residues. CDR1 and CDR2 from the germline V gene are WSHSY and SAAADI. Losses at the gene ends were 7 bases for V and 7 bases for J; bases not matched to a gene: 6. The CDR3 nucleotides read TGCGCCAGCACCCGACAGGGGGCGGACGGGGAGCTGTTTTTT. Amino acid sequence: CASTRQGADGELFF.

In this sample, this clonotype turned up many times. J is TRBJ2-7 and V is TRBV2; a possible D gene is TRBD1 (6 bases). Germline V gene data show CDR1 as SNHLY and CDR2 as FYNNEI. CDR3 length: 15 amino acids. Between the trimmed V and J ends, which lost 7 bases and 2 bases, there was a span of 18 bases. The CDR3 protein is CASTSLDSLPYEQYF. The CDR3, as DNA: TGTGCCAGCACCTCATTGGACAGTCTCCCCTACGAGCAGTACTTC.

This clonotype has more than one count but fewer than ten. The chain recombines TRBV29-1 with TRBJ2-2; a possible D gene is TRBD2 (6 bases). CDR3 length: 18 residues. Trimming took off 7 bases at V and 3 bases at J, with 27 bases between the two ends. Germline V gives CDR1 SQVTM, CDR2 ANQGSEA. CDR3 in DNA: TGCAGCGCCCTAGCGATCTCCACTGGGCCCGCGGACACCGGGGAGCTGTTTTTT. Translating gives CSALAISTGPADTGELFF.

This clonotype has a handful of counts. This sequence joins TRBV4-2 and TRBJ2-3, with D unclear. Germline CDR1 and CDR2: LGHNA and YNFKEQ. V was clipped by 0 bases and J by 1 base, with 5 bases between them. This CDR3 region has 14 residues. The DNA of the CDR3 is TGTGCCAGCAGCCAAGAGCACGGCACAGATACGCAGTATTTT. As protein: CASSQEHGTDTQYF.

This clonotype was detected many times. The chain links TRBV6-5 to TRBJ2-7; 8 nucleotides line up with TRBD1. Losses at the gene ends were 6 bases for V and 6 bases for J; bases not matched to a gene: 10. Germline V lookup: CDR1 MNHEY, CDR2 SVGAGI. The CDR3 runs 14 residues. As DNA, the CDR3 is TGTGCCAGCAGGCCCGAGGTCAGGGGGCCCGAGCAGTACGTC. This translates into CASRPEVRGPEQYV.

V usage is TRBV12-3 or TRBV12-4 and J usage is TRBJ1-6, with 7 bases aligning to TRBD1. J was trimmed by 9 bases and V by 3 bases; bases with no gene match: 11. This CDR3 comprises 16 residues. The CDR3 nucleotides are TGTGCCAGCAGTTTGGCTGGGGCAGGGGGTGGTTCACCCCTCCACTTT. Protein product: CASSLAGAGGGSPLHF.

The rearrangement uses TRBV25-1 and TRBJ1-5; D is unclear. Germline V CDR1 and CDR2: MGHDK, SYGVNS. The CDR3 is made up of 14 amino acids. Trimming removed 4 bases from V and 2 bases from J, with 9 bases in between. CDR3 sequence reads: CASSGGSGNQPQHF. Written as DNA, the CDR3 is TGTGCCAGCAGTGGTGGGTCGGGCAATCAGCCCCAGCATTTT.

This clonotype was detected a few times. The chain is built from TRBV29-1 and TRBJ1-1; D remains ambiguous. Germline loops: CDR1 SQVTM, CDR2 ANQGSEA. Trimming shortened V by 5 bases and J by 0 bases, and 7 bases separated the two germline ends. The CDR3 consists of 12 residues. The CDR3 reads CSVLGLNTEAFF. The DNA for the CDR3 is TGCAGCGTTTTGGGCCTGAACACTGAAGCTTTCTTT.

The gene calls are TRBV7-9 and TRBJ2-4, with TRBD1 as a possible D gene (6 bases). Germline CDR1 and CDR2: SEHNR and FQNEAQ (reference sequence). Between the trimmed V and J ends, which lost 5 bases and 0 bases, there was a span of 20 bases. This CDR3 region has 18 residues. Here the CDR3 reads CASSHTQQDSLAKNIQYF. The CDR3, as DNA: TGTGCCAGCAGCCACACACAACAGGACAGTCTAGCCAAAAACATTCAGTACTTC.

The chain recombines TRBV5-1 with TRBJ2-2; the D is unclear. The CDR3 sequence is 14 residues long. In germline, CDR1 is SGHRS, CDR2 YFSETQ. V was shortened by 4 bases and J by 4 bases, with 11 bases between the two germline ends. This CDR3 reads CASSGNMGTGELFF. Written as DNA, the CDR3 is TGCGCCAGCAGCGGAAACATGGGCACCGGGGAGCTGTTTTTT.

The chain couples TRBV6-2 or TRBV6-3 to TRBJ1-4; TRBD1 might be the D (5 bases). The CDR3 covers 21 residues. Trimming shortened V by 0 bases and J by 1 base, and 24 bases separated the two germline ends. Germline lookup yields CDR1 MNHEY and CDR2 SVGEGT. The CDR3: CASSYSEAAGRFGVTNEKLFF. Written as DNA, the CDR3 is TGTGCCAGCAGTTACTCGGAAGCGGCAGGGCGATTCGGGGTAACTAATGAAAAACTGTTTTTT.

The V call is TRBV21-1, the J call TRBJ2-7. TRBV21-1 constitutes a pseudogene. CDR3 length: 11 residues. CDR3 nucleotide sequence: TGTGCCAGCAGCAGTAGGTATAGGGTGGACGTC. It specifies CASSSRYRVDV.

In the case of this clonotype: This may be a read error, as it is one base from a much larger clone. The J gene is TRBJ2-3, the V gene TRBV7-2, with 8 nucleotides matching TRBD2. Per the germline V gene, CDR1 is SGHTA and CDR2 is FQGNSA. The CDR3 extends over 16 amino acids. Here the CDR3 reads CVSSNGGAVLTDTQYF. For the CDR3, the DNA is TGTGTCAGCAGCAACGGGGGGGCTGTCCTCACAGATACGCAGTATTTT.

The J gene is TRBJ2-1, the V gene TRBV7-3; D may be TRBD1 (5 bases). The CDR3 is 14 residues long. Trimming cost V 5 bases and J 12 bases, with 20 bases left between them. The germline CDR1 and CDR2 sequences are SGHTA and FQGTGA. CDR3 nucleotide sequence: TGTGCCAGCAGCGTAGACAGCCTTTGGCCAGGGCAGTTCTTC. Residues: CASSVDSLWPGQFF.

This clonotype was counted between two and nine times. The chain is built from TRBV19 and TRBJ1-1; no clear D. The CDR3 runs to 15 residues. Germline values: CDR1 LNHDA, CDR2 SQIVND (reference sequence). V lost 5 bases and J lost 0, with 13 bases in between. CDR3 in amino acids: CASSPDGPMNTEAFF. The CDR3 coding sequence is TGTGCCAGTAGTCCAGACGGACCCATGAACACTGAAGCTTTCTTT. The complete variable domain, with remaining parts taken from reference TRBV19 and TRBJ1-1, reads DGGITQSPKYLFRKEGQNVTLSCEQNLNHDAMYWYRQDPGQGLRLIYYSQIVNDFQKGDIAEGYSVSREKKESFPLTVTSAQKNPTAFYLCASSPDGPMNTEAFFGQGTRLTVV.

The gene calls are TRBV20-1 and TRBJ2-5, with 7 bases lining up with TRBD2. The V gene end was trimmed by 1 base and the J gene end by 1 base; junction bases not matched to a gene: 3. Germline V gene data show CDR1 as DFQATT and CDR2 as SNEGSKA (reference sequence). CDR3 length: 14 amino acids. The CDR3 reads CSARGGEGQETQYF. The CDR3 DNA reads TGCAGTGCTAGAGGGGGGGAGGGCCAAGAGACCCAGTACTTC.

This clonotype was detected only a few times. The chain employs TRBV7-2 and TRBJ2-5; 12 bases match TRBD2. V was clipped by 2 bases and J by 4 bases; unmatched bases: 8. The CDR3 is made up of 17 amino acids. The germline CDR1 and CDR2 sequences are SGHTA and FQGNSA. CDR3 coding DNA: TGTGCCAGCAGCTTACTAGCGGGGGGGCTGCTTGGAGAGACCCAGTACTTC. Amino acid sequence: CASSLLAGGLLGETQYF.

This clonotype appeared a few times. This chain joins TRBV4-1 and TRBJ2-1, with D tentatively TRBD1 (6 bases). Trimming pared 3 bases from V and 6 bases from J, leaving 12 bases between. Looked up from germline, CDR1 is MGHRA and CDR2 is YSYEKL. This CDR3 contains 14 residues. This CDR3 reads CASSQAVGANEQFF. In DNA form, the CDR3 reads TGCGCCAGCAGCCAGGCAGTGGGGGCCAATGAGCAGTTCTTC.

The chain uses TRBV11-2 and TRBJ2-5; D is perhaps TRBD1 or TRBD2 (6 bases each). The CDR3 is made up of 15 amino acids. V was cut by 5 bases and J by 5 bases, with 18 bases left in between. Per germline, CDR1 SGHAT and CDR2 FQNNGV. The DNA of the CDR3 is TGTGCCAGCAGCCCACTTGATCGGGGGCGGGAGACCCAGTACTTC. Its protein is CASSPLDRGRETQYF.

The V gene is TRBV9, the J gene TRBJ1-2, with D unresolved. Trimming removed 3 bases from V and 7 bases from J, with 10 bases in between. Germline CDR1 reads SGDLS; CDR2 reads YYNGEE. The length of the CDR3 is 12 residues. The CDR3, as DNA: TGTGCCAGCAGCGGACCGGGATTTGGCTACACCTTC. It specifies CASSGPGFGYTF.

This clonotype showed up just a few times. The CDR3 spells CASSQRLAGVQETQYF. DNA for the CDR3: TGTGCCAGCAGCCAGCGCCTAGCGGGTGTACAAGAGACCCAGTACTTC. This chain links TRBV4-2 with TRBJ2-5; TRBD2 matches at 8 bases. Per germline, CDR1 LGHNA and CDR2 YNFKEQ. The CDR3 length is 16 residues. Trimming at V came to 3 bases and at J to 2 bases, leaving 8 bases not matched to a gene.